This T cell receptor (beta chain) was sequenced in a study of blood T cells in healthy people across ages (dated by TCRdb to between 2015 and 2017). In the study overall: In model experiments, template switching captured roughly one uniquely barcoded TCR beta cDNA molecule for every two T cells. Donors were grouped into four age groups: young (average approximately 15 years), middle-aged (under 40), aged (around 60) and long-lived (about 89). Using the same blood draw, the study looked at two additional independent replicas of 1 million unique cDNA reads for two donors, one aged 18 to 30 and the other aged 80 or older. To track age-related changes in TCR beta repertoire diversity, the study relied on deep sequencing normalized with unique cDNA molecular identifiers. Donors of different ages were randomly distributed across sequencing lanes to avoid experimental bias.

Notes on this clonotype: The antigen this receptor binds is unknown. It has no much larger one-base neighbor in the sample; base qualities were not kept.

Donors were 39 systemically healthy Caucasian individuals from Russia aged about 6 to 100 years. Each donor gave ten milliliters of peripheral blood, collected into EDTA-treated Vacutainer tubes. PBMCs were isolated by Ficoll-Paque density-gradient centrifugation, with at least 6 million obtained per sample. Total RNA was extracted from PBMCs with Trizol reagent, with at least 5.5 micrograms obtained per sample. For every donor, flow cytometry on a PBMC aliquot measured the percentage of naive CD45RAhigh/CD27high T cells. Receptors were amplified or captured by 5' RACE. Sequencer: Illumina HiSeq 2500. A second PCR of roughly 7 to 12 cycles was run with a J-beta primer mix and a sample-barcoded 5' primer. A template-switch 5' adaptor carrying 12 random nucleotides introduced a unique molecular identifier onto each TCR beta cDNA molecule. At least 2.5 million CDR3-containing paired-end reads were obtained from each sample. First-strand cDNA synthesis was performed from all RNA using the Mint cDNA synthesis kit, with priming by a TRBC-specific oligonucleotide. All cDNA was treated with uracil-DNA glycosylase and then went through a first 18-cycle PCR with the universal primers M1SS and BC2_uni_R. Processing in the source paper ran as follows. Each sample was normalized by randomly selecting 1 million high-quality reads, each carrying a distinct molecular identifier. Instead of being binned into consensus sequences, reads that shared molecular identifiers were thrown out. CDR3 identification, clonotype clustering and error correction used MiTCR with a Q25 quality threshold and the strictest error-elimination algorithm. A nonparametric unseen species model using Euler transformation provided a lower-bound estimate of total TCR beta diversity. Clones were called with MiXCR by TCRdb after fastp trimmed the public reads at Q25, and only in-frame beta chains were retained. Each entry merges the rows of one CDR3 protein and shows their most common DNA and genes. For this entry, the V and J calls and clone size follow TCRdb and not the study's own pipeline. This sample lists 1.2 million to 1.5 million distinct CDR3 sequences; approximately 38% were detected once. Roughly 7.7% of the sample comes from the top ten.

Relative to germline, V is 4 bases shorter and J is 3 bases shorter, with 12 bases between their ends. CDR1 and CDR2 (DFQATT, SNEGSKA) derive from the germline V gene (reference sequence). The CDR3 has 13 amino acids, counting the end cysteine and phenylalanine. The entry retains the CDR3 DNA only, 39 bases that are in frame from base 1. On the study overall, not on this receptor specifically: Conclusive comparison of naive and antigen-experienced compartments was prevented by the profiling of bulk unsorted PBMCs. Because donor CMV infection status was unknown, age-related changes in expanded clonotypes were potentially confounded. The long-lived group showed more naive CD4+ T cells, fewer expanded clones and increased TCR diversity than the aged group, suggesting age selection. Estimates of total diversity based on one million sequenced T cells were regarded as lower bounds and as underestimates. Observed TCR beta diversity per million T cells fell roughly linearly with age, and a significant reduction was already apparent by age about 38. A strong correlation was found between observed TCR beta diversity and the percentage of naive T cells measured by flow cytometry.

The chain is assembled from TRBV20-1 and TRBJ2-5; no D gene call is confident. The sequenced material came from blood. This receptor was obtained from a woman aged 18-29 years in good health. The CDR3 region reads CSATLQYEETQYF. The bases read TGCAGTGCTACTCTACAGTACGAAGAGACCCAGTACTTC.